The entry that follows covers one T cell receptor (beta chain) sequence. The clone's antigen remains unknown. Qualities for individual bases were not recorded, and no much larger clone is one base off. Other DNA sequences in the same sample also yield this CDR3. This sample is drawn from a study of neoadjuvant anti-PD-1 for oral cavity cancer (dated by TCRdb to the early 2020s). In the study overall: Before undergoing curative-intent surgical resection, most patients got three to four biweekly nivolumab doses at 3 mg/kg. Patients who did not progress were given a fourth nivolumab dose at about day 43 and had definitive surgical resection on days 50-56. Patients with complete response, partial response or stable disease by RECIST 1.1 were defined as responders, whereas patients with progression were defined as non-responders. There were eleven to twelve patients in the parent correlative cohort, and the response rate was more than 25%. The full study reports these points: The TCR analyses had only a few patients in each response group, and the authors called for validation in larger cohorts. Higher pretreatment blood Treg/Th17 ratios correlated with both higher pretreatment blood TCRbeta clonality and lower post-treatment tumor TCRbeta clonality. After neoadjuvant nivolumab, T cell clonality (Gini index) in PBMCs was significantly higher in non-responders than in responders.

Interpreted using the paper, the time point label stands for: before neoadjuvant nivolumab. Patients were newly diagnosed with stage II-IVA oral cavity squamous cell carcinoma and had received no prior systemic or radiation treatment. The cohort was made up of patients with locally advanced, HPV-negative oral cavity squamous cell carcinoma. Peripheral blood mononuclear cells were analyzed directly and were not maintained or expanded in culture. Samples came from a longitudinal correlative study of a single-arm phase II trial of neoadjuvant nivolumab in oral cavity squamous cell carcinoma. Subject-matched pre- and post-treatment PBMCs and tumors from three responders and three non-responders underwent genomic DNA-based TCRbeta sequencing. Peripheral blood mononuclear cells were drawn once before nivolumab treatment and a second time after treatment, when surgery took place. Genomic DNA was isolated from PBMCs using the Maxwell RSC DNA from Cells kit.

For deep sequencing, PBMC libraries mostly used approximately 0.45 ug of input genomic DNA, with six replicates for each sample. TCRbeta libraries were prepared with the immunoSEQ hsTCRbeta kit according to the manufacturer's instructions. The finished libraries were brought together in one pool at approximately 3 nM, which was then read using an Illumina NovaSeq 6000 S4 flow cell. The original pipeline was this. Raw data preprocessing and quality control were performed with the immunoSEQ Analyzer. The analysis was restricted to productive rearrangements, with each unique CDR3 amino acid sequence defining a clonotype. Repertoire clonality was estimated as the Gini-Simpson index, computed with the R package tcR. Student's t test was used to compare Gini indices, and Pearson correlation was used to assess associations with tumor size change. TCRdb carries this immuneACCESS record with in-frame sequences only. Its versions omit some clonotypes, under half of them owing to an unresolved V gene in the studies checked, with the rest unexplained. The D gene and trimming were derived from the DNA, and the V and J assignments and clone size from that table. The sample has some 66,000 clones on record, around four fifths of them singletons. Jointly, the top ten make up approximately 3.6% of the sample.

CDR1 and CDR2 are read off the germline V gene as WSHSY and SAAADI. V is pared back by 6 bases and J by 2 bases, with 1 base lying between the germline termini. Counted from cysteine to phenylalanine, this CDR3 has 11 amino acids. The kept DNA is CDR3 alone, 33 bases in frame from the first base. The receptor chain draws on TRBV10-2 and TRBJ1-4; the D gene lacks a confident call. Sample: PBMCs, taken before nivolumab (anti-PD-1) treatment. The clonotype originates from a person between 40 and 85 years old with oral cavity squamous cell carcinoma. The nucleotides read TGCGCCAGCAGGACTAATGAAAAACTGTTTTTT. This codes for CASRTNEKLFF.